One T cell receptor beta chain is described in this entry. The record originates from a study of blood T cell repertoires in COVID-19. Study at large: Sources were T cells, B-cell-depleted T cells, or PBMCs; the material itself was cDNA or gDNA.

How the authors handled the data: From reference gene primer amplification, estimates of nucleated cell counts were derived. Assay: immunoSEQ multiplex PCR; the TCRdb copy retains only in-frame clones and omits some. V, J and clone size derive from that table, while D and trimming were established from the DNA sequence. The table includes some 140,000 clones, 65% to 80% detected once. The CDR3 runs to 14 residues. V lost 4 bases and J lost 4; bases outside the gene matches: 3. Germline values: CDR1 KGHDR, CDR2 SFDVKD. The specimen was peripheral blood. This receptor was obtained from a man older than 75 with acute or convalescent COVID-19. The V and J genes are TRBV24-1 and TRBJ1-2, with 9 bases matching TRBD1. The CDR3 sequence is CATSERTGVYGYTF. Here the CDR3 DNA reads TGTGCCACCAGTGAGCGGACAGGGGTCTATGGCTACACCTTC.